The present T cell receptor (beta chain) was sequenced within a study of neurological immune-mediated disorders. Trimming cost V 5 bases and J 7 bases; bases outside gene matches: 11. The length of the CDR3 is 15 residues. This clonotype has a count of ten or more. TCRdb itself ran the 5' RACE reads through MiXCR, one entry per CDR3 protein. The sample has 70,000 or so distinct CDR3 sequences; 5.2% are singletons. The TCR sequence derives from a woman aged 25 to 39 with multiple sclerosis. The chain carries TRBV12-3 or TRBV12-4 and TRBJ1-2; 9 positions match TRBD1. Sequencing was done on a sample of PBMCs. The DNA for the CDR3 is TGTGCCAGCAGTCTGGGGACAGGGACAGGTGTTGGCTACACCTTC. The encoded protein is CASSLGTGTGVGYTF.